This T cell receptor (beta chain) was captured in a study of blood T cell repertoires in COVID-19. Looking at the study overall: Sites across the United States, Italy and Spain contributed samples from acute and convalescent COVID-19. In each case, the material was cDNA or gDNA derived from T cells, B-cell-depleted T cells, or PBMCs.

Original processing methods: Reference gene primer amplification in the assay estimated nucleated cell counts. Data came from immunoSEQ multiplex PCR; TCRdb stores just in-frame clones and leaves some out. V and J calls plus clone size are reproduced from that table; the DNA served to infer D and trimming. The data contain about 65,000 clones, approximately 93% of them singletons. This CDR3 is 15 amino acids long. In germline, CDR1 is SGHTA, CDR2 FQGNSA. Germline trimming cut 5 bases from V and 1 base from J; bases unmatched to any gene: 3. Sequencing was done on a sample of peripheral blood. The TCR comes from a man aged 70 or older with active COVID-19. The chain joins TRBV7-2 to TRBJ2-2; 8 bases map to TRBD1. CDR3 loop: CASSTGTGNTGELFF. As DNA, the CDR3 is TGTGCCAGCAGCACCGGGACAGGGAACACCGGGGAGCTGTTTTTT.